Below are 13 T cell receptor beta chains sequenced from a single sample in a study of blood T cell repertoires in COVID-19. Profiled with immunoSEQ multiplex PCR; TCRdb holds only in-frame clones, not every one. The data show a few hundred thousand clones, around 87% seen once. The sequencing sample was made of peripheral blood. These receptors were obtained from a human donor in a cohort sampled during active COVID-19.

The CDR3 is CASSSGGVTNEKLFF. The CDR3 DNA follows: TGTGCCAGCAGCTCCGGAGGTGTAACTAATGAAAAACTGTTTTTT. This sequence joins TRBV7-6 and TRBJ1-4; the D is unclear. V was clipped by 4 bases and J by 1 base, with 10 bases between them. Germline CDR1 is SGHVS and CDR2 is FNYEAQ. The CDR3 loop spans 15 amino acids.

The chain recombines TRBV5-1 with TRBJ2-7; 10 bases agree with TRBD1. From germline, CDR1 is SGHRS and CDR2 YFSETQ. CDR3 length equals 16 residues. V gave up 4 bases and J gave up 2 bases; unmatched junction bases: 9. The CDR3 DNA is TGCGCCAGCAGCACCCCCGGGACAGGGGCGCCCTACGAGCAGTACTTC. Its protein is CASSTPGTGAPYEQYF.

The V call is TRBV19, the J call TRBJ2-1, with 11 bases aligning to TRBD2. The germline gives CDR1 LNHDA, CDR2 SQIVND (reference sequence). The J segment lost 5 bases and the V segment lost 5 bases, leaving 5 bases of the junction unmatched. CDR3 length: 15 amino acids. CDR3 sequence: CASSPGTSGNNEQFF. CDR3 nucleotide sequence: TGTGCCAGTAGTCCCGGGACTAGCGGCAACAATGAGCAGTTCTTC.

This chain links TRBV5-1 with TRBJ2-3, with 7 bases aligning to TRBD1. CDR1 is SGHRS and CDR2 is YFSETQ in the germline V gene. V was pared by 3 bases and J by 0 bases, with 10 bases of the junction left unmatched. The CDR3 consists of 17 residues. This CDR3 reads CASSSLGTEASTDTQYF. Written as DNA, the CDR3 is TGCGCCAGCAGCTCGCTAGGGACAGAAGCTAGCACAGATACGCAGTATTTT. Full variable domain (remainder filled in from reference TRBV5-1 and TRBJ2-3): KAGVTQTPRYLIKTRGQQVTLSCSPISGHRSVSWYQQTPGQGLQFLFEYFSETQRNKGNFPGRFSGRQFSNSRSEMNVSTLELGDSALYLCASSSLGTEASTDTQYFGPGTRLTVL.

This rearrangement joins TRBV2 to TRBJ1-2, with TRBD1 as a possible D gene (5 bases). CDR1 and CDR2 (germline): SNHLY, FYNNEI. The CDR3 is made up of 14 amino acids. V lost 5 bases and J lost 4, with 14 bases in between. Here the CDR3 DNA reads TGTGCCAGCAGTCTACGGACACGAAGCTATGGCTACACCTTC. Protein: CASSLRTRSYGYTF.

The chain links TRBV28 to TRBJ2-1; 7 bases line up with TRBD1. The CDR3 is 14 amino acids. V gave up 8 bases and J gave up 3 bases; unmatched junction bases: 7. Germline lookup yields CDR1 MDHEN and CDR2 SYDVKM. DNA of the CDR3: TGTGCCAGCCGCAACACAGGGGTCTACAATGAGCAGTTCTTC. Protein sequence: CASRNTGVYNEQFF.

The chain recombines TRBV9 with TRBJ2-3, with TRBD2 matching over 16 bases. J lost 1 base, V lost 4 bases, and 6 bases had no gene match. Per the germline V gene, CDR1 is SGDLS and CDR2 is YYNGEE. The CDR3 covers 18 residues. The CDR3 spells CASSPGLAGGFGTDTQYF. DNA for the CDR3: TGTGCCAGCAGCCCGGGACTAGCGGGAGGGTTTGGCACAGATACGCAGTATTTT.

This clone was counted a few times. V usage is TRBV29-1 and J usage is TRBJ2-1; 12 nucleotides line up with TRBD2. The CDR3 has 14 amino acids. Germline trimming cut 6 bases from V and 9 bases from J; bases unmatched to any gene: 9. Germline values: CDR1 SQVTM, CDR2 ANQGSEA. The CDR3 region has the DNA TGCAGCGTCCGCCCTAGCGGGAGGGCGAGTGAGCAGTTCTTC. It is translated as CSVRPSGRASEQFF.

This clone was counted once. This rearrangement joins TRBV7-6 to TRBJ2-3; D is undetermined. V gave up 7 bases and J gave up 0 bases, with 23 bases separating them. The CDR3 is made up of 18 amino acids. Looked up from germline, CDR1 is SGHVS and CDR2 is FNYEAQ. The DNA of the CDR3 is TGTGCCAGCACCATACTAAAAAGTTGGCGCTCTAGCACAGATACGCAGTATTTT. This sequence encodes CASTILKSWRSSTDTQYF.

DNA for the CDR3: TGTGCCAGCAGCCAAGTAGGAGCGGGAGGCCCAAGGGAGCAGTTCTTC. Translation gives CASSQVGAGGPREQFF. The chain uses TRBV3-1 (or the pseudogene TRBV3-2) and TRBJ2-1; the match to TRBD2 covers 9 bases. This CDR3 region has 16 residues. CDR1 is LGHDT, CDR2 YNNKEL, per germline (reference sequence). Losses at the gene ends were 1 base for V and 10 bases for J; bases not matched to a gene: 11.

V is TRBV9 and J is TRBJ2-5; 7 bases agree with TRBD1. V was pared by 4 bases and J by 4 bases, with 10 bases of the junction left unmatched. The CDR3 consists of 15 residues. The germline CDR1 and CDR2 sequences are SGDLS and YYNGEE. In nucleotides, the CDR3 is TGTGCCAGCAGCCCAACCTACAGGGGAAGAGAGACCCAGTACTTC. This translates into CASSPTYRGRETQYF.

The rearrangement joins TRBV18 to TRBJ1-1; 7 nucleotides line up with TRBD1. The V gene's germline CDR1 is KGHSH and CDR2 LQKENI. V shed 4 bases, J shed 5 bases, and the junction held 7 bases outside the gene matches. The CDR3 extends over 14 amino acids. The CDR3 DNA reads TGTGCCAGCTCACGACAGGGAAGTAGAACTGAAGCTTTCTTT. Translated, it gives CASSRQGSRTEAFF.

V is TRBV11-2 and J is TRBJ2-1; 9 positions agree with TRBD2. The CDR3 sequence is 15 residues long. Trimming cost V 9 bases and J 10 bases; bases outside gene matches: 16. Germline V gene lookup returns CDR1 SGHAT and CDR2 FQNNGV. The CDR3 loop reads CASSPSGGRAGEQFF. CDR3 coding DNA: TGTGCCAGTTCCCCCAGCGGCGGGAGGGCCGGGGAGCAGTTCTTC.